The sequence of this T cell receptor beta chain was determined in a study of blood T cell repertoires in COVID-19. Libraries were prepared by immunoSEQ multiplex PCR; TCRdb keeps only in-frame clonotypes and omits some of them. The sample carries under 250,000 clones, almost 90% recorded once. Sequences were obtained from peripheral blood. The receptor was isolated from an older man with acute or convalescent COVID-19.

The CDR3 sequence is CASSPGTGGLNNYGYTF. CDR3 sequence (DNA): TGTGCCAGCAGCCCAGGGACAGGGGGCCTGAATAACTATGGCTACACCTTC. The V gene is TRBV7-6, the J gene TRBJ1-2; 12 bases agree with TRBD1. Germline values: CDR1 SGHVS, CDR2 FNYEAQ. V gave up 5 bases and J gave up 1 base; unmatched junction bases: 8. CDR3 length: 17 amino acids.